Presented here are 19 T cell receptor beta chains from one specimen sequenced in a study of cytomegalovirus exposure and HLA in healthy donors. The PCR ran on 60 Vbeta and 13 Jbeta primers. Profiled with immunoSEQ multiplex PCR; TCRdb holds only in-frame clones, not every one. Here the sample spans around 250,000 clones, around nine tenths being singletons. Sample: PBMCs. These receptors came from a girl aged 2-10 years in good health and CMV-seronegative.

The V and J genes are TRBV6-6 and TRBJ1-5; D is possibly TRBD1 (6 bases). Germline V gene lookup returns CDR1 MNHNY and CDR2 SVGAGI (reference sequence). The CDR3 sequence is 15 residues long. Trimming left V 5 bases short and J 0 bases short, with 11 bases between. CDR3 DNA: TGTGCCAGCAGTGGACAGACCTATAGCAATCAGCCCCAGCATTTT. Its translation: CASSGQTYSNQPQHF.

V is TRBV6-5 and J is TRBJ2-3, with D unresolved. Trimming stripped 6 bases from V and 1 base from J, with 11 bases between. This CDR3 has 14 amino acids. CDR1 is MNHEY, CDR2 SVGAGI, per germline. Here the CDR3 DNA reads TGTGCCAGCAGCCTTAGCTTAGGCACAGATACGCAGTATTTT. Protein sequence: CASSLSLGTDTQYF.

Only a few counts were recorded for this clone. The V and J genes are TRBV5-6 and TRBJ1-5; 7 bases are shared with TRBD1. Germline CDR1 SGHDT, CDR2 YYEEEE. V dropped 4 bases and J dropped 1; count of bases not matched to a gene: 5. The CDR3 length is 15 residues. CDR3 residues: CASSRGTESNQPQHF. The CDR3 region has the DNA TGTGCCAGCAGCAGAGGGACAGAAAGCAATCAGCCCCAGCATTTT. Using reference TRBV5-6 and TRBJ1-5 for the parts outside the CDR3, the full variable domain is DAGVTQSPTHLIKTRGQQVTLRCSPKSGHDTVSWYQQALGQGPQFIFQYYEEEERQRGNFPDRFSGHQFPNYSSELNVNALLLGDSALYLCASSRGTESNQPQHFGDGTRLSIL.

For the CDR3, the DNA is TGCGCCAGCAGCCCCGGCCTCAGCGGGGGCAATCAGCCCCAGCATTTT. It translates to CASSPGLSGGNQPQHF. The rearrangement joins TRBV5-1 to TRBJ1-5; no clear D gene. CDR3 length: 16 amino acids. CDR1 SGHRS and CDR2 YFSETQ come from the germline V gene. Trimming removed 4 bases from V and 2 bases from J, with 16 bases in between.

The V gene is TRBV18, the J gene TRBJ2-5; D is possibly TRBD2 (6 bases). CDR3 length: 14 residues. V lost 3 bases to trimming and J lost 2 bases, with 10 bases between them. Per germline, CDR1 KGHSH and CDR2 LQKENI. In nucleotides, the CDR3 is TGTGCCAGCTCACCCAGAGGACTACAAGAGACCCAGTACTTC. The encoded protein is CASSPRGLQETQYF.

The rearrangement joins TRBV2 to TRBJ2-5; D gene uncertain. CDR1 is SNHLY, CDR2 FYNNEI, per germline. Trimming stripped 4 bases from V and 2 bases from J, with 8 bases between. This CDR3 has 13 residues. CDR3 amino acids: CASSGGLQETQYF. For the CDR3, the DNA is TGTGCCAGCAGTGGCGGCTTACAAGAGACCCAGTACTTC.

This clone was detected only once. The chain is built from TRBV5-6 and TRBJ1-3; possibly TRBD1 for D (6 bases). Germline V CDR1 and CDR2: SGHDT, YYEEEE. The CDR3 extends over 15 amino acids. Trimming cost V 2 bases and J 1 base, with 10 bases left between them. The CDR3 nucleotides read TGTGCCAGCAGCTTCATGACAGGATCTGGAAACACCATATATTTT. Residues: CASSFMTGSGNTIYF.

The V call is TRBV11-2, the J call TRBJ2-1, with 8 bases aligning to TRBD2. The CDR3 totals 17 residues. The germline V gene has CDR1 SGHAT and CDR2 FQNNGV. Trimming took 3 bases from V and 1 from J; bases not matched to a gene: 8. The CDR3 here is CASSFILGGRSYNEQFF. Written as DNA, the CDR3 is TGTGCCAGCAGCTTTATATTGGGCGGGAGGTCCTACAATGAGCAGTTCTTC.

The J gene is TRBJ1-5, the V gene TRBV28, with D maybe TRBD1 (5 bases). Germline CDR1 reads MDHEN; CDR2 reads SYDVKM. Trimming removed 1 base at V and 7 bases at J, with 17 bases between. The CDR3 sequence is 16 residues long. In DNA, the CDR3 is TGTGCCAGCAGTTTATCCACGAGCGGGGCCCGGCAGCCCCAGCATTTT. Translation: CASSLSTSGARQPQHF.

This chain joins TRBV6-5 and TRBJ1-2; 8 bases fit TRBD1. The CDR3 is 15 residues long. Losses at the gene ends were 7 bases for V and 4 bases for J; bases not matched to a gene: 11. Per germline, CDR1 MNHEY and CDR2 SVGAGI. CDR3 sequence (DNA): TGTGCCAGCACTAAGGACAGGGTCGGTTCCTATGGCTACACCTTC. This encodes CASTKDRVGSYGYTF.

The chain has TRBV9 and TRBJ1-3; 8 bases fit TRBD1. Germline V gene sequence: CDR1 SGDLS, CDR2 YYNGEE. The CDR3 consists of 16 residues. Losses at the gene ends were 0 bases for V and 6 bases for J; bases not matched to a gene: 8. CDR3 in amino acids: CASSVGRTDRENTIYF. In DNA, the CDR3 is TGTGCCAGCAGCGTAGGAAGAACGGACAGGGAAAACACCATATATTTT.

J is TRBJ2-2 and V is TRBV13; 8 bases are shared with TRBD1. The CDR3 totals 15 residues. The germline V gene has CDR1 PRHDT and CDR2 FYEKMQ (reference sequence). V was pared by 5 bases and J by 6 bases, with 8 bases of the junction left unmatched. CDR3 residues: CASSHRTGWAGELFF. CDR3 DNA sequence: TGTGCCAGCAGCCACCGGACAGGGTGGGCCGGGGAGCTGTTTTTT. Together with reference TRBV13 and TRBJ2-2, the CDR3 gives the full variable domain: AAGVIQSPRHLIKEKRETATLKCYPIPRHDTVYWYQQGPGQDPQFLISFYEKMQSDKGSIPDRFSAQQFSDYHSELNMSSLELGDSALYFCASSHRTGWAGELFFGEGSRLTVL.

This rearrangement joins TRBV10-2 to TRBJ2-3, with 7 bases that match TRBD1. The CDR3 loop spans 16 amino acids. CDR1 is WSHSY, CDR2 SAAADI, per germline. With V trimmed by 0 bases and J by 4 bases, 7 bases remained unmatched. The CDR3 here is CASSESTGIGADTQYF. The CDR3, as DNA: TGCGCCAGCAGTGAGTCGACAGGGATAGGAGCAGATACGCAGTATTTT.

The rearrangement uses TRBV7-9 and TRBJ1-1; D remains unclear. From germline, CDR1 is SEHNR and CDR2 FQNEAQ (reference sequence). The CDR3 loop spans 14 amino acids. The ends were cut back, 5 bases at V and 4 bases at J, with 14 bases in the middle. CDR3 sequence: CASSTGREGTEAFF. The CDR3 coding sequence is TGTGCCAGCAGCACCGGACGGGAGGGCACTGAAGCTTTCTTT.

The chain is built from TRBV7-3 and TRBJ2-7, with 7 positions matching TRBD2. J gave up 2 bases and V 5 bases, and 6 bases lay outside the gene matches. The germline CDR1 and CDR2 sequences are SGHTA and FQGTGA. The CDR3 is made up of 14 amino acids. The CDR3 is CASSPGGTAYEQYF. The CDR3 DNA follows: TGTGCCAGCAGCCCCGGGGGGACCGCCTACGAGCAGTACTTC.

V usage is TRBV1 and J usage is TRBJ2-7; the table calls TRBD2, which could not be checked here. TRBV1 is deemed a pseudogene. The CDR3 covers 13 residues. The CDR3, as DNA: TGCACCACCGTTAGCGGGCCCGCCTACGAGCAGTACTTC. It is translated as CTTVSGPAYEQYF.

Note on this clone: This sample includes further DNA sequences coding for the same CDR3. The genes are TRBV28 and TRBJ2-5; possibly TRBD1 for D (6 bases). Trimming removed 11 bases at V and 9 bases at J, with 22 bases between. This CDR3 contains 13 residues. Germline-derived CDR1 and CDR2 are MDHEN and SYDVKM. The CDR3 bases are TGTGCCGGGTCCCTCAGAGGGTCAGGGGCCCAGTACTTC. Protein: CAGSLRGSGAQYF.

This clone was recorded only once. Its ends do not fully match the called genes, so a read error is possible. This chain connects TRBV7-9 to TRBJ1-2, with 9 positions matching TRBD1. The CDR3 totals 14 residues. Germline V CDR1 and CDR2: SEHNR, FQNEAQ (reference sequence). The CDR3 spells CSSSSGQGIWGYTF. In DNA form, the CDR3 reads TGTTCCAGCAGCTCGGGACAGGGAATCTGGGGCTACACCTTC.

This clone appeared a single time. V is TRBV10-2 and J is TRBJ2-7, with 8 bases identical to TRBD1. V lost 4 bases and J lost 0; bases outside the gene matches: 2. CDR3 length equals 14 residues. The germline V gene has CDR1 WSHSY and CDR2 SAAADI. The CDR3 DNA sequence: TGCGCCAGCAGTGCTGACAGGGGCTCCTACGAGCAGTACTTC. The encoded protein is CASSADRGSYEQYF.